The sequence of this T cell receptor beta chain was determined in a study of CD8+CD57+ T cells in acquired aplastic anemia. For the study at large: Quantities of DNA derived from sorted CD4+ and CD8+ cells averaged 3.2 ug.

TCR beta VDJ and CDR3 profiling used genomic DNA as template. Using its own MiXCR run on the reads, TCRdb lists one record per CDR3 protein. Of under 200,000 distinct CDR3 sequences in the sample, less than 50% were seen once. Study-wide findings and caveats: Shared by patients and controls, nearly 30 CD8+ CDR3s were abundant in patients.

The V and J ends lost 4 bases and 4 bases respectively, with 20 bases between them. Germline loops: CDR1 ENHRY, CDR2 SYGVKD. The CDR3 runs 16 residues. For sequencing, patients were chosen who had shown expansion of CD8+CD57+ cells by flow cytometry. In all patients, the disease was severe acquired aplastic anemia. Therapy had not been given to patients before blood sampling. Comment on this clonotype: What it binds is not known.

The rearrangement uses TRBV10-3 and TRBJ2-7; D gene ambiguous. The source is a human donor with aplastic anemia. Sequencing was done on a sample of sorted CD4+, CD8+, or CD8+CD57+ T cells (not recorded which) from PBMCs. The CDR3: CAISVLPIVGGYEQYF. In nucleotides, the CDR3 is TGTGCCATCAGTGTCCTACCTATCGTCGGTGGTTACGAGCAGTACTTC.